The sequence of this TCR beta chain was determined in a study of T cell responses to AZD1222 COVID-19 vaccine (TCRdb year 2021). About the study as a whole: TCR sequencing was performed for more than 230 trial participants, of whom about 200 were given two doses of AZD1222 and approximately 25 were given two doses of MenACWY control vaccine. Trial participants were enrolled by age into subgroups of 18-55, 56-69 and 70-plus years, and about 150, 27 and 61 TCR-sequenced participants, respectively, were included in these subgroups.

What the work shows at the level of the full study, not this receptor alone: The vaccine-associated CD4 TCRs covered the entire spike protein, and the dominant responses fell in regions 160-218 and 743-854. Nearly half of unique spike-specific TCRs reportedly recognized epitopes outside regions mutated in the B.1.351 and B.1.1.7 variants. Most participants were white British and females outnumbered males, and the authors suggested that clonal diversity may have been underestimated. Conclusions about previously exposed vaccinees are limited because only six or seven AZD1222 recipients were SARS-CoV-2 seropositive at baseline. Because no samples from the day 14 peak response were available, repertoires could be characterized only after the peak T cell response. In the small 56-69-year group, the increase in depth fell short of significance, most likely because of low power. A significant rise in spike-specific TCR breadth and depth was observed after two AZD1222 doses relative to day 0 and relative to MenACWY recipients.

In the germline V gene, CDR1 corresponds to MDHEN and CDR2 to SYDVKM. Spanning cysteine to phenylalanine, the CDR3 consists of 14 amino acids. Only CDR3 DNA is held: 42 bases, read in frame from base 1. V loses 7 bases at its end and J loses 5 bases; junction bases beyond the gene matches: 10. With regard to this clone: Its antigen remains unidentified. No much larger clone is present one base from it, and per-base qualities are unavailable.

The CDR3 regions of human TCRbeta chains were analyzed by immunosequencing. As for the authors' bioinformatics: TCRs in the repertoires were compared against a reference library of SARS-CoV-2-specific TCRs that had been generated with the MIRA antigen-specificity platform. Breadth was defined as the fraction of unique TCRs that were SARS-CoV-2-associated, and depth was defined as the fraction of total T cells that were SARS-CoV-2-associated. Each spike-specific TCR was assigned to its reactive spike region and to a CD4 or CD8 class using the MIRA data. Log10-transformed breadth and depth values were compared by one-way ANOVA with Sidak's multiple comparisons tests. The clones in this table, taken by TCRdb from immuneACCESS, are in-frame only. Not every clone is retained; where verified, under half of the shortfall comes from an unresolved V gene, and the cause of the rest is unknown. Clonal size and the V and J genes are those of that table, whereas D and trimming came from the DNA. This sample has roughly 200,000 clones in its table, and about 89% of those were observed once. The top ten clonotypes cover around 3.6% of the sample.

This specimen's time point label, interpreted: about 28 days (+/-7) after the second vaccine dose. AZD1222 recipients with second doses at about 4 weeks or about 12 weeks were pooled, because spike-specific TCR depth and breadth did not differ between schedules. Vaccinee samples were obtained from the UK trials COV001 and COV002, which included a single-blind randomized controlled phase 2/3 trial of AZD1222 (ChAdOx1 nCoV-19) in healthy adults. For TCRbeta chain sequencing, PBMC samples were collected from trial participants at day 0 and at day 28 after the second dose. The input for sequencing was peripheral blood, taken 28 days after the second AZD1222 dose. This sequence uses TRBV28 and TRBJ1-2, and 7 junction bases match TRBD1. The receptor was derived from an adult who received the AZD1222 COVID-19 vaccine. DNA sequence: TGTGCCAGCACCTTTTCCGGGACAGATTATGGCTACACCTTC. Protein translation: CASTFSGTDYGYTF.